This TCR beta chain originates from a study of response to subunit inactivated influenza vaccine. Study-level results: Authors suggested seasonal influenza vaccinations each recruit few new T cells.

MiXCR, run by TCRdb on the RT-PCR reads, gives a single entry per CDR3 protein. The data contain about 540,000 distinct CDR3 sequences, 20% to 25% of them seen just once; the ten biggest clones take up roughly 2.8%. The CDR3 runs to 12 residues. V was cut by 4 bases and J by 9 bases, with 11 bases left in between. Germline CDR1 is MNHEY and CDR2 is SVGEGT. Note on this clonotype: What it recognizes is unknown.

The sample also formed part of further work on T cells expressing NK-cell markers. That work states: Template switching by 5'RACE with UMIs generated the TCR beta cDNA. Underlying the TCR beta repertoires were sorted CD3+CD56+NKG2C+, CD3+CD56+NKG2C- and CD3+CD56-NKG2C+ T cells. Sorting of alpha-beta TCR T cells alone was achieved in several experiments with an anti-gamma-delta TCR antibody.

The clonotype originates from a man aged 50 or older who received an inactivated influenza vaccine. This chain uses TRBV6-2 or TRBV6-3 with TRBJ2-3, with D hard to call. The source was CD4+ T cells sorted from PBMCs, collected 11 to 12 days after vaccination. The CDR3 DNA sequence: TGTGCCAGCAGTTCCGCCCATGGCACGCAGTATTTT. Encoded protein: CASSSAHGTQYF.